Described below is a single T cell receptor beta chain sequence and its context. Its antigen is unidentified. This entry belongs to a study of cytomegalovirus exposure and HLA in healthy donors. Study conclusions and caveats: A few of the chains that were CMV-associated were confirmed in vitro to be specific for CMV antigens. In a later analysis, TCR association rates varied by HLA locus: DRB1 most, HLA-C fewest. Reportedly, HLA-A and HLA-B alleles of most subjects were accurately predicted from TCR beta. Reported results showed that the classifier diagnosed cytomegalovirus status with high specificity and sensitivity.

V shed 4 bases and J 0 bases; nucleotides not matched to a gene: 4. Germline values: CDR1 MGHRA, CDR2 YSYEKL. This CDR3 contains 15 residues. The PCR used 60 Vbeta and 13 Jbeta primers. Clones were read by immunoSEQ multiplex PCR, and TCRdb kept only the in-frame ones, dropping some. Of tens of thousands of clones detected, around 85% appear once; the ten largest clones hold approximately 1.3%. This sequence originates from a girl aged 2 to 9 in good health and CMV-seropositive. The V call is TRBV4-1, the J call TRBJ2-7; 9 bases line up with TRBD2. Input material: PBMCs. Here the CDR3 DNA reads TGCGCCAGCAGCCCGACTAGCGGAACCTCCTACGAGCAGTACTTC. Translated, it gives CASSPTSGTSYEQYF.